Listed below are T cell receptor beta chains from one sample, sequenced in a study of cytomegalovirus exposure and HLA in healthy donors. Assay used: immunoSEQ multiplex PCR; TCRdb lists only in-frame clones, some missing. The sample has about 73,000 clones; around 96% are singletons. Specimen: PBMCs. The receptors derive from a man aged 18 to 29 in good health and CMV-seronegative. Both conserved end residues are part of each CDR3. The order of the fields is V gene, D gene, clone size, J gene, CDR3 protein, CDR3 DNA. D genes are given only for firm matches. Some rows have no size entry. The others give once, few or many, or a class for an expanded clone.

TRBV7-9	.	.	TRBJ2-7	CASSFPPTDSPPEQYF	TGTGCCAGCAGCTTTCCCCCCACCGACTCCCCTCCCGAGCAGTACTTC
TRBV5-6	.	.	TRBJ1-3	CASSSLSPDLSGNTIYF	TGTGCCAGCAGCTCCTTGAGCCCTGACTTGTCTGGAAACACCATATATTTT
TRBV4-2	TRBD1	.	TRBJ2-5	CASSPRTGGAGAETQYF	TGTGCCAGCAGCCCCCGGACAGGGGGCGCAGGAGCAGAGACCCAGTACTTC
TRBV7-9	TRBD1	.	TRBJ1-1	CASSTAKTGGFPNTEAFF	TGTGCCAGCAGCACCGCAAAAACAGGGGGTTTCCCGAACACTGAAGCTTTCTTT
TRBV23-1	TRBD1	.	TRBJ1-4	CASSRPGQSNEKLFF	TGCGCCAGCAGTCGTCCGGGACAGTCTAATGAAAAACTGTTTTTT
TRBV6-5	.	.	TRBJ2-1	CASSYIDEQFF	TGTGCCAGCAGTTACATCGATGAGCAGTTCTTC
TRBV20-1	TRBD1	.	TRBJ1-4	CSASTGGKLFF	TGCAGTGCCAGCACAGGGGGAAAACTGTTTTTT
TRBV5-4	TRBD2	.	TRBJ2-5	CASSSTGTSFVETQYF	TGTGCCAGCAGCTCCACCGGGACTAGTTTTGTAGAGACCCAGTACTTC
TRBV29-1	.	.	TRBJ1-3	CSVEDSRAGNTIYF	TGCAGCGTTGAGGACAGCCGCGCTGGAAACACCATATATTTT
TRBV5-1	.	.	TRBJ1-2	CASSLEAAKGGYTF	TGCGCCAGCAGCTTGGAAGCAGCCAAGGGGGGCTACACCTTC
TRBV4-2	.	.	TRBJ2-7	CASSQLSSVSSSYEQYF	TGTGCCAGCAGCCAATTATCTAGTGTTAGTTCATCCTACGAGCAGTACTTC
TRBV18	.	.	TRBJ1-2	CASSLADNYYGYTF	TGTGCCAGCTCCCTCGCCGACAACTACTATGGCTACACCTTC
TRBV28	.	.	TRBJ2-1	CASSLSVNEQFF	TGTGCCAGCAGTTTATCTGTAAATGAGCAGTTCTTC
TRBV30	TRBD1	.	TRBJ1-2	CAWRISGQVVDGYTF	TGTGCCTGGCGAATATCCGGACAGGTCGTTGATGGCTACACCTTC
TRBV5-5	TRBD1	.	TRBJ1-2	CASSQEAGGSYGYTF	TGTGCCAGCAGCCAAGAAGCAGGGGGTTCGTATGGCTACACCTTC
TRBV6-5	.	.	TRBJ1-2	CASSYQSGGYGYTF	TGTGCCAGCAGTTACCAATCCGGGGGCTATGGCTACACCTTC
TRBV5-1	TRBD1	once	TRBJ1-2	CASRSDRGHGYTF	TGCGCCAGCCGATCGGACAGGGGGCATGGCTACACCTTC
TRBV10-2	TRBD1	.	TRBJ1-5	CASSRDSYSNQPQHF	TGCGCCAGCAGCCGGGACAGTTATAGCAATCAGCCCCAGCATTTT
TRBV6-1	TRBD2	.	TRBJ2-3	CASSESWGGESDTQYF	TGTGCCAGCAGTGAATCATGGGGGGGAGAGTCAGATACGCAGTATTTT
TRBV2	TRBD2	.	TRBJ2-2	CASSEVGLAGANTGELFF	TGTGCCAGCAGTGAAGTCGGTCTAGCGGGGGCGAACACCGGGGAGCTGTTTTTT
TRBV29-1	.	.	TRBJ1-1	CSVQRTEAFF	TGCAGCGTGCAACGGACAGAAGCTTTCTTT
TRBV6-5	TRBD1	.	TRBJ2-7	CASRFRQGNSYEQYF	TGTGCCAGCAGATTTCGACAGGGGAACTCCTACGAGCAGTACTTC
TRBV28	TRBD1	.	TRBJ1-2	CASVGTGRYGYTF	TGTGCCAGCGTCGGGACAGGGAGGTATGGCTACACCTTC
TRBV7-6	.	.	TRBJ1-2	CASSSVRQAGGYTF	TGTGCCAGCAGCTCCGTTCGACAGGCGGGTGGCTACACCTTC
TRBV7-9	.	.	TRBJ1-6	CASSDRGNSPLHF	TGTGCCAGCAGCGATCGAGGTAATTCACCCCTCCACTTT
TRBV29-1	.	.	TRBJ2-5	CSAVRNQETQYF	TGCAGCGCTGTGCGGAACCAAGAGACCCAGTACTTC
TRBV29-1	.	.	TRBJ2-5	CSVERLARQETQYF	TGCAGCGTTGAACGCCTGGCTAGACAAGAGACCCAGTACTTC
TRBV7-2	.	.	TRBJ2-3	CASSLNHRLVTGADTQYF	TGTGCCAGCAGCTTAAACCACAGGTTGGTCACAGGAGCAGATACGCAGTATTTT
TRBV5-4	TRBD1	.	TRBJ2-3	CASSSWTGGRLNTDTQYF	TGTGCCAGCAGCTCCTGGACAGGAGGTCGGCTAAACACAGATACGCAGTATTTT
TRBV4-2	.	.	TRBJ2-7	CASSPTNRDHEQYF	TGTGCCAGCAGCCCGACAAACAGGGACCACGAGCAGTACTTC
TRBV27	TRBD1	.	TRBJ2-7	CASSPGTGGSGEQYF	TGTGCCAGCAGTCCCGGGACAGGGGGCTCGGGCGAGCAGTACTTC
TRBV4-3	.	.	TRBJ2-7	CASSRTWGDNSYEQYF	TGCGCCAGCAGTCGAACTTGGGGCGACAACTCCTACGAGCAGTACTTC
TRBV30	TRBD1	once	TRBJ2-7	CASNPDRGREQYF	TGTGCCTCAAACCCGGACAGGGGGCGTGAGCAGTACTTC
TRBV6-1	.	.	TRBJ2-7	CASSDFAGFTNYEQYF	TGTGCCAGCAGTGACTTTGCGGGATTTACGAATTACGAGCAGTACTTC
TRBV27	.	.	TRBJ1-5	CATRTVDSNQPQHF	TGTGCCACCAGGACAGTCGATAGCAATCAGCCCCAGCATTTT
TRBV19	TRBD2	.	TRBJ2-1	CASTSTSGGGEQFF	TGTGCCAGTACCTCAACTAGCGGGGGGGGTGAGCAGTTCTTC
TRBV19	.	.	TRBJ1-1	CASSIRGTGNTEAFF	TGTGCCAGTAGTATTAGAGGAACAGGGAACACTGAAGCTTTCTTT
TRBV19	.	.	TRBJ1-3	CASRPSIDSSGNTIYF	TGTGCCAGTAGGCCCTCCATTGACAGCTCTGGAAACACCATATATTTT
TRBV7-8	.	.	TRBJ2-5	CASSLEERETQYF	TGTGCCAGCAGCTTAGAGGAGCGGGAGACCCAGTACTTC
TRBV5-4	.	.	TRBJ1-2	CASSGAGGGYGYTF	TGTGCCAGCAGCGGGGCGGGGGGCGGCTATGGCTACACCTTC
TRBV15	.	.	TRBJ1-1	CATSRDEAATEAFF	TGTGCCACCAGCAGAGATGAGGCAGCCACTGAAGCTTTCTTT
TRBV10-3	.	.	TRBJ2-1	CAISERGGYNEQFF	TGTGCCATCAGTGAGAGGGGTGGCTACAATGAGCAGTTCTTC
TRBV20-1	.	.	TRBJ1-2	CSPNIGYTF	TGCAGTCCGAACATTGGCTACACCTTC
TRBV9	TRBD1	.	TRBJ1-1	CASSVGQGATEAFF	TGTGCCAGCAGCGTAGGACAGGGAGCCACTGAAGCTTTCTTT
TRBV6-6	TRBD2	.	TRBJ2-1	CASSPTLAGSDNEQFF	TGTGCCAGCAGCCCCACCCTAGCGGGGAGCGACAATGAGCAGTTCTTC
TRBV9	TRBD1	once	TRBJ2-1	CASSAYGTDNEQFF	TGTGCCAGCAGCGCCTACGGGACAGACAATGAGCAGTTCTTC
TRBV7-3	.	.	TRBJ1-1	CASSLKGGITGTEAFF	TGTGCCAGCAGCTTAAAGGGCGGCATCACGGGGACTGAAGCTTTCTTT
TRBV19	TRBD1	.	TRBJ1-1	CASSRQGTGRTEAFF	TGTGCCAGTAGTAGACAGGGTACGGGAAGGACTGAAGCTTTCTTT